This T cell receptor beta chain came from a study of blood T cell repertoires in COVID-19. Repertoires were generated with immunoSEQ multiplex PCR, while TCRdb's copy carries only in-frame clones and drops some. The data contain about 250,000 clones, almost 90% of them singletons. Trimming removed 2 bases from V and 1 base from J, with 14 bases in between. This CDR3 contains 16 residues. CDR1 and CDR2 (germline): MNHEY, SVGAGI. Sequenced input: peripheral blood. The V and J genes are TRBV6-5 and TRBJ1-1; no clear D gene. The TCR sequence derives from a man of 80 years or more with acute or convalescent COVID-19. The CDR3 sequence: CASSYGARRSNTEAFF. The CDR3 DNA is TGTGCCAGCAGTTACGGTGCGAGGCGCTCGAACACTGAAGCTTTCTTT.